A single sample gave rise to the 18 T cell receptor beta chains below, sequenced in a study of T-cell memory formation after mild COVID-19. TCRdb used MiXCR to reprocess the 5' RACE reads, holding one entry per CDR3 protein. The sample contains hundreds of thousands of distinct CDR3 sequences, more than 15% of which appear only once. Sequenced: PBMCs or a T cell subset sorted from them (not recorded which). All receptors come from a man younger than 35 who had mild COVID-19 (a few samples of this study predate the infection). Cell type and time point are not known.

This clonotype was seen at least ten times. The chain recombines TRBV29-1 with TRBJ2-3; D is possibly TRBD2 (5 bases). There are 12 residues in the CDR3. Trimming left V 6 bases short and J 10 bases short, with 17 bases between. CDR1 is SQVTM, CDR2 ANQGSEA, per germline. CDR3 amino acids: CSVQRDGESQYF. In DNA, the CDR3 is TGCAGCGTCCAAAGGGATGGGGAGTCGCAGTATTTT.

Ten or more counts support this clonotype. The rearrangement uses TRBV7-2 and TRBJ2-3; 11 bases align to TRBD2. CDR1 and CDR2 from the germline V gene are SGHTA and FQGNSA. CDR3 length: 16 amino acids. Unmatched junction bases numbered 3, after V lost 2 bases and J lost 2 bases. The CDR3 protein is CASSLLAGGPTDTQYF. For the CDR3, the DNA is TGTGCCAGCAGCTTACTAGCGGGGGGACCCACAGATACGCAGTATTTT. The complete variable domain, with remaining parts taken from reference TRBV7-2 and TRBJ2-3, reads GAGVSQSPSNKVTEKGKDVELRCDPISGHTALYWYRQSLGQGLEFLIYFQGNSAPDKSGLPSDRFSAERTGGSVSTLTIQRTQQEDSAVYLCASSLLAGGPTDTQYFGPGTRLTVL.

This clonotype was detected a few times. The genes are TRBV5-4 and TRBJ2-5, with 13 bases aligning to TRBD2. Germline V gene data show CDR1 as SGHNT and CDR2 as YYREEE (reference sequence). The CDR3 totals 16 residues. The V gene end was trimmed by 0 bases and the J gene end by 4 bases; junction bases not matched to a gene: 3. Written as DNA, the CDR3 is TGTGCCAGCAGCTTGGGACTAGCGGGGGGCGGAGAGACCCAGTACTTC. This encodes CASSLGLAGGGETQYF.

CDR3 sequence reads: CASSLAGVGYQQYF. CDR3 nucleotide sequence: TGCGCCAGCAGCTTGGCAGGGGTGGGCTATCAGCAGTACTTC. The chain is built from TRBV5-1 and TRBJ2-7; perhaps TRBD1 as D (6 bases). The V and J ends lost 0 bases and 8 bases respectively, with 15 bases between them. Germline V gives CDR1 SGHRS, CDR2 YFSETQ. CDR3 length equals 14 residues.

This clonotype has more than one count but fewer than ten. This chain links TRBV12-3 or TRBV12-4 with TRBJ2-5, with a weak D call TRBD1 (5 bases). Trimming stripped 6 bases from V and 6 bases from J, with 14 bases between. The CDR3 is 13 residues long. CDR3 in DNA: TGTGCCAGCAGCGACAGTTACTGGAAGACCCAGTACTTC. It is translated as CASSDSYWKTQYF.

This chain connects TRBV27 to TRBJ2-5, with a possible D match to TRBD1 (5 bases). This CDR3 contains 14 residues. V shed 5 bases and J shed 5 bases, with 15 bases lying between them. Germline V CDR1 and CDR2: MNHEY, SMNVEV (reference sequence). The CDR3 protein is CASSLQGTVETQYF. For the CDR3, the DNA is TGTGCCAGCAGTCTCCAGGGTACGGTCGAGACCCAGTACTTC.

The rearrangement uses TRBV6-2 or TRBV6-3 and TRBJ2-7; D unclear. With 5 bases removed from V and 7 bases from J, the gap between germline ends came to 9 bases. Germline CDR1 reads MNHEY; CDR2 reads SVGEGT. This CDR3 region has 11 residues. The CDR3 sequence: CASSQASEQYV. CDR3 sequence (DNA): TGTGCCAGCAGTCAAGCCTCGGAGCAGTACGTC.

This clonotype was counted only a few times. The rearrangement uses TRBV7-6 and TRBJ2-7; TRBD1 agrees at 7 bases. CDR1 and CDR2 from the germline V gene are SGHVS and FNYEAQ. Trimming removed 5 bases from V and 11 bases from J; junction bases left unmatched: 12. CDR3 length equals 13 residues. CDR3 sequence (DNA): TGTGCCAGCAGCCCTGGCTCGACAGGGCCGGAGTACTTC. Translation gives CASSPGSTGPEYF.

This sequence joins TRBV6-5 and TRBJ2-1; 7 bases are shared with TRBD1. The germline V gene encodes CDR1 MNHEY and CDR2 SVGAGI. This CDR3 has 15 residues. The V gene end was trimmed by 6 bases and the J gene end by 2 bases; junction bases not matched to a gene: 7. Here the CDR3 DNA reads TGTGCCAGCAGCCCAACAGGGGCGGCCTACAATGAGCAGTTCTTC. As protein: CASSPTGAAYNEQFF.

This clonotype has a handful of counts. This chain uses TRBV12-3 or TRBV12-4 with TRBJ2-1; tentatively, D is TRBD2 (5 bases). The CDR3 length is 14 residues. The V gene lost 3 bases and the J gene lost 3 bases, with 9 bases spanning the gap. The CDR3 sequence: CASSFSAGYNEQFF. CDR3 DNA sequence: TGTGCCAGCAGTTTCTCGGCGGGCTACAATGAGCAGTTCTTC.

The V call is TRBV5-5, the J call TRBJ2-1, with D unresolved. Trimming pared 4 bases from V and 2 bases from J, leaving 19 bases between. Germline CDR1 SGHKS, CDR2 YYEKEE (reference sequence). The CDR3 totals 17 residues. For the CDR3, the DNA is TGTGCCAGCAGCCGACCAACCTACTTGCCACCCTACAATGAGCAGTTCTTC. It encodes CASSRPTYLPPYNEQFF. The complete variable domain, with remaining parts taken from reference TRBV5-5 and TRBJ2-1, reads DAGVTQSPTHLIKTRGQQVTLRCSPISGHKSVSWYQQVLGQGPQFIFQYYEKEERGRGNFPDRFSARQFPNYSSELNVNALLLGDSALYLCASSRPTYLPPYNEQFFGPGTRLTVL.

The chain combines TRBV7-3 with TRBJ2-6; D remains ambiguous. CDR3 length: 15 residues. Germline V lookup: CDR1 SGHTA, CDR2 FQGTGA. V gave up 5 bases and J gave up 0 bases, with 8 bases separating them. CDR3 sequence: CASSPKPSGANVLTF. The CDR3 region has the DNA TGTGCCAGCAGCCCAAAACCCTCTGGGGCCAACGTCCTGACTTTC.

The rearrangement uses TRBV20-1 and TRBJ2-7; D remains unclear. The V gene's germline CDR1 is DFQATT and CDR2 SNEGSKA (reference sequence). There are 14 residues in the CDR3. Trimming pared 0 bases from V and 6 bases from J, leaving 15 bases between. The DNA of the CDR3 is TGCAGTGCTAGAGAACGTAGGTTAGGGATCGAGCAGTACTTC. Translated, it gives CSARERRLGIEQYF.

This clonotype was detected many times. V gene TRBV10-2 combines with J gene TRBJ2-3; 8 bases match TRBD2. With 9 bases clipped from V and 2 bases from J, the junction kept 7 bases outside the gene matches. Germline CDR1 reads WSHSY; CDR2 reads SAAADI. The CDR3 is 14 amino acids. CDR3 protein: CASKERGNTDTQYF. The CDR3 DNA reads as TGCGCCAGTAAAGAGCGGGGGAACACAGATACGCAGTATTTT.

There are many counts of this clonotype. V usage is TRBV27 and J usage is TRBJ2-7; 10 nucleotides match TRBD1. Germline CDR1 is MNHEY and CDR2 is SMNVEV (reference sequence). CDR3 length equals 14 residues. V lost 6 bases, J lost 4 bases, and 6 bases stayed unmatched. The CDR3 DNA reads TGTGCCAGCAGCTACGGGGACAGGGGATACGAGCAGTACTTC. The encoded protein is CASSYGDRGYEQYF.

The CDR3 reads CATSSPQDRTNEKLFF. DNA of the CDR3: TGTGCCACCAGCTCCCCACAGGACAGGACGAATGAAAAACTGTTTTTT. J is TRBJ1-4 and V is TRBV15, with 7 bases lining up with TRBD1. The CDR3 spans 16 residues. V lost 5 bases, J lost 5 bases, and 11 bases stayed unmatched. The germline V gene has CDR1 LNHNV and CDR2 YYDKDF (reference sequence). The variable domain in full, with the rest retrieved from reference TRBV15 and TRBJ1-4, is DAMVIQNPRYQVTQFGKPVTLSCSQTLNHNVMYWYQQKSSQAPKLLFHYYDKDFNNEADTPDNFQSRRPNTSFCFLDIRSPGLGDTAMYLCATSSPQDRTNEKLFFGSGTQLSVL.

V gene TRBV12-3 or TRBV12-4 combines with J gene TRBJ1-3, with 10 bases lining up with TRBD1. CDR3 length: 17 amino acids. V dropped 5 bases and J dropped 0; count of bases not matched to a gene: 7. For the CDR3, the DNA is TGTGCCAGCAGTCGGACAGGGGGACAGAGCTCTGGAAACACCATATATTTT. It codes for CASSRTGGQSSGNTIYF.

This clonotype came up many times. The chain couples TRBV24-1 to TRBJ2-3; D ambiguous. Trimming pared 4 bases from V and 6 bases from J, leaving 13 bases between. The CDR3 extends over 14 amino acids. Germline CDR1 reads KGHDR; CDR2 reads SFDVKD. CDR3 DNA: TGTGCCACCAGTGACCAACCGGACCCTGATACGCAGTATTTT. The encoded protein is CATSDQPDPDTQYF.